This TCR beta chain was recovered during a study of T cell responses to AZD1222 COVID-19 vaccine. The study's findings and limits: Among vaccine-associated CD4 TCRs, coverage spanned spike, with dominance at 160-218 and 743-854. No repertoire was sampled before or during the peak T cell response, only after it. Spike-specific TCR breadth rose after two AZD1222 doses, and depth rose as well. Reportedly, close to half of spike-specific TCRs are directed against unmutated variant regions.

This clone was counted once. Its antigen is unknown. This CDR3 region has 13 residues. The germline gives CDR1 MNHEY, CDR2 SVGAGI. Trimming shortened V by 5 bases and J by 0 bases, and 7 bases separated the two germline ends. Profiled with immunoSEQ multiplex PCR; TCRdb holds only in-frame clones, not every one. The sample includes about 220,000 clones, around 93% seen only once; the top ten take 0.9% to 1.1%. V is TRBV6-5 and J is TRBJ1-2, with D unresolved. The sequence derives from an adult in good health. Sequences were derived from peripheral blood, sampled on day 0 of MenACWY control vaccination. The CDR3 is CASSPLANYGYTF. The CDR3 nucleotides are TGTGCCAGCAGTCCCCTGGCTAACTATGGCTACACCTTC.